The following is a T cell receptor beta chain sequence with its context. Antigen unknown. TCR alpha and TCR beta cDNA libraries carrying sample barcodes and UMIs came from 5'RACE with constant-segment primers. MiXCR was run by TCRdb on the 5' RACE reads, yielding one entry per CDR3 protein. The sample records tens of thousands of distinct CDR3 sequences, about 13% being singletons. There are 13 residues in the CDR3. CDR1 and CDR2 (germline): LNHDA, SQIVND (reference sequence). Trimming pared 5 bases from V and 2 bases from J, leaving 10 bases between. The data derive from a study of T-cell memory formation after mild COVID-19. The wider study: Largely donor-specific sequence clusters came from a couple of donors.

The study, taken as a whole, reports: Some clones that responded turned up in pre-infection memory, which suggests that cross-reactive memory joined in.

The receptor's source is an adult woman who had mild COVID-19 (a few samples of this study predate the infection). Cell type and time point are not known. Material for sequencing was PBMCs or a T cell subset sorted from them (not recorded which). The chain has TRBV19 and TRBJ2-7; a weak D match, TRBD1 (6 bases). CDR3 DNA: TGTGCCAGTAGTGCGGACAGTACCTACGAGCAGTACTTC. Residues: CASSADSTYEQYF.